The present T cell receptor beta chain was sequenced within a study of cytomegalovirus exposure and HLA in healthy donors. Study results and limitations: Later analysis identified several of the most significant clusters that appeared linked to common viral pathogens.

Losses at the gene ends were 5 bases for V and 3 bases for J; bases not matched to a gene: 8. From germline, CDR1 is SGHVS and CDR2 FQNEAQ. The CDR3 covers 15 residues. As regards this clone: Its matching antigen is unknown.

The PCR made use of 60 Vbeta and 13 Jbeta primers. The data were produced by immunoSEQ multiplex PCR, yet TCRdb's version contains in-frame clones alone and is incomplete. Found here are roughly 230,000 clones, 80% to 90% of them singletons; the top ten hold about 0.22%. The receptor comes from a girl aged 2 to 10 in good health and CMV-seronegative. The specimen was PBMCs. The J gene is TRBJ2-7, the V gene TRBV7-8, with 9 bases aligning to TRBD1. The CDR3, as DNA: TGTGCCAGCAGCCTCCAGGGACAGGGTCTCTACGAGCAGTACTTC. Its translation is CASSLQGQGLYEQYF.